The source of this TCR beta chain is a study of metastatic and nonmetastatic thyroid tumors. In the study overall: Across blood and tumor or nodule tissue, repertoires from malignant and benign thyroid patients were compared with one another.

Thyroid surgery was preceded by no treatment in any patient. Through MiXCR, TCRdb re-clonotyped the PCR reads. Of 30,000 to 40,000 clones listed, around 20% are singletons. A remark on this clone: What it binds is not known.

Overall study results and limits: Reported TCR beta diversity, measured in blood and tumor, was significantly higher for malignant thyroid tumors than for benign nodules.

This clonotype was sampled from a female donor with papillary thyroid cancer or a benign thyroid nodule (not recorded which). Some clones in this sample may be carry-over from other donors' samples. The sample taken for sequencing was blood.

The CDR3 nucleotides read TGCGCCAGCAGTTGGGTTATCGGCGGTGAGCTGTTTTTT. Translating gives CASSWVIGGELFF. V gene TRBV10-1 combines with J gene TRBJ2-2, with unresolved D. This CDR3 spans 13 amino acids. Germline V CDR1 and CDR2: WNHNN, SYGVQD (reference sequence). Trimming removed 5 bases from V and 11 bases from J, with 15 bases in between.